Presented here are 15 T cell receptor beta chains from one specimen sequenced in a study of blood T cell repertoires in COVID-19. Clones were read by immunoSEQ multiplex PCR, and TCRdb kept only the in-frame ones, dropping some. Altogether about 150,000 clones are present, roughly 83% being singletons, with the ten largest covering around an eighth. The sequenced material came from peripheral blood. The receptors derive from an older woman with COVID-19, enrolled during active disease.

The chain has TRBV19 and TRBJ2-1, with TRBD2 matching 9 bases. The CDR3 has 16 amino acids. In germline, CDR1 is LNHDA, CDR2 SQIVND (reference sequence). V shed 3 bases and J 1 base; nucleotides not matched to a gene: 4. The DNA of the CDR3 is TGTGCCAGTAGTATTAGCGGGAGCTATTCCTACAATGAGCAGTTCTTC. Translation: CASSISGSYSYNEQFF.

The rearrangement joins TRBV6-5 to TRBJ2-2, with 10 nucleotides matching TRBD2. CDR3 length equals 14 residues. The V and J ends lost 5 bases and 7 bases, in that order; junction bases with no gene match: 4. Germline CDR1 and CDR2: MNHEY and SVGAGI. As DNA, the CDR3 is TGTGCCAGCAGTAGCGGGGGGGTGGACGGGGAGCTGTTTTTT. Protein: CASSSGGVDGELFF.

This clone was picked up one time. The chain recombines TRBV6-5 with TRBJ2-7; TRBD1 matches at 9 bases. This CDR3 contains 13 residues. The V gene end was trimmed by 6 bases and the J gene end by 6 bases; junction bases not matched to a gene: 6. CDR1 is MNHEY and CDR2 is SVGAGI in the germline V gene. The DNA for the CDR3 is TGTGCCAGCAGCTTAGGACAGGGGAGCGAGCAGTACTTC. This encodes CASSLGQGSEQYF.

The chain carries TRBV6-6 and TRBJ1-5, with 7 nucleotides matching TRBD1. V shed 5 bases, J shed 6 bases, and the junction held 7 bases outside the gene matches. This CDR3 is built from 14 residues. Germline CDR1 is MNHNY and CDR2 is SVGAGI (reference sequence). CDR3 nucleotide sequence: TGTGCCAGCAGTCAGACAGGGAATCGTCAGCCCCAGCATTTT. Encoded protein: CASSQTGNRQPQHF.

This chain joins TRBV18 and TRBJ1-2; 7 nucleotides agree with TRBD1. The trim removed 6 bases at V and 3 bases at J, leaving 4 bases unmatched. The CDR3 covers 13 residues. Germline CDR1 and CDR2: KGHSH and LQKENI. This chain's CDR3 is CASSPDRDYGYTF. The CDR3 DNA follows: TGTGCCAGCTCGCCCGACAGGGACTATGGCTACACCTTC.

This clone was detected a few times. This chain connects TRBV19 to TRBJ1-1; D perhaps matches TRBD1 (5 bases). Germline CDR1 is LNHDA and CDR2 is SQIVND (reference sequence). This CDR3 contains 16 residues. Trimming cost V 7 bases and J 5 bases, with 23 bases left between them. In DNA form, the CDR3 reads TGTGCCAGTACTAGTATCGGTGGGCAGGGCCGAACTGAAGCTTTCTTT. It codes for CASTSIGGQGRTEAFF.

This rearrangement joins TRBV9 to TRBJ2-5; TRBD2 aligns across 9 bases. V was clipped by 4 bases and J by 6 bases; unmatched bases: 10. Germline CDR1 reads SGDLS; CDR2 reads YYNGEE. There are 15 residues in the CDR3. The CDR3 here is CASSTSRGGGKTQYF. CDR3 nucleotides: TGTGCCAGCAGCACCAGTCGCGGGGGGGGAAAGACCCAGTACTTC. Full variable domain (missing parts from reference TRBV9 and TRBJ2-5): DSGVTQTPKHLITATGQRVTLRCSPRSGDLSVYWYQQSLDQGLQFLIQYYNGEERAKGNILERFSAQQFPDLHSELNLSSLELGDSALYFCASSTSRGGGKTQYFGPGTRLLVL.

On this clone: Within the sample, other DNA sequences also encode this same CDR3. The gene calls are TRBV7-2 and TRBJ1-6, with 8 bases fitting TRBD1. CDR1 is SGHTA, CDR2 FQGNSA, per germline. V shed 1 base, J shed 7 bases, and the junction held 3 bases outside the gene matches. The CDR3 sequence is 15 residues long. CDR3 nucleotides: TGTGCCAGCAGCTTAGGGACAGGGACGAATTCACCCCTCCACTTT. Its translation is CASSLGTGTNSPLHF.

As concerns this clone: The sample contains more than one DNA sequence encoding this CDR3. The V and J genes are TRBV5-1 and TRBJ2-5; 14 nucleotides agree with TRBD2. Germline CDR1 is SGHRS and CDR2 is YFSETQ. The V segment lost 4 bases and the J segment 5 bases; nucleotides outside the gene matches: 7. The CDR3 has 16 amino acids. Written as DNA, the CDR3 is TGCGCCAGCAGCCGGCGTGGGACTAGCGGGGGTGAGACCCAGTACTTC. Translation gives CASSRRGTSGGETQYF.

The rearrangement links TRBV12-3 or TRBV12-4 to TRBJ2-7; TRBD1 agrees at 7 bases. Trimming removed 6 bases from V and 5 bases from J; junction bases left unmatched: 4. The CDR3 is 12 amino acids. CDR3 sequence (DNA): TGTGCCAGCAGCCCAGACAGGGACGAGCAGTACTTC. Its protein is CASSPDRDEQYF.

This chain links TRBV11-2 with TRBJ1-3, with TRBD1 identical over 8 bases. V dropped 7 bases and J dropped 8; count of bases not matched to a gene: 7. CDR3 size: 13 residues. The germline gives CDR1 SGHAT, CDR2 FQNNGV. CDR3: CASNLQGAYTIYF. CDR3 nucleotides: TGTGCCAGCAATCTTCAGGGGGCGTACACCATATATTTT.

V and J are TRBV6-5 and TRBJ1-3; D is unclear. V lost 7 bases and J 0 bases, leaving 10 bases between the germline ends. CDR1 and CDR2 (germline): MNHEY, SVGAGI. This CDR3 spans 14 amino acids. The CDR3 DNA reads as TGTGCCAGCAAGCGGCCGGCCTCTGGAAACACCATATATTTT. Translating gives CASKRPASGNTIYF.

The rearrangement uses TRBV9 and TRBJ1-3, with TRBD1 matching 7 bases. The CDR3 is 14 residues long. CDR1 and CDR2 (germline): SGDLS, YYNGEE. The trim removed 3 bases at V and 3 bases at J, leaving 3 bases unmatched. CDR3 loop: CASSATGYGNTIYF. CDR3 DNA sequence: TGTGCCAGCAGCGCGACAGGGTATGGAAACACCATATATTTT.

The rearrangement joins TRBV14 to TRBJ1-2; TRBD1 aligns across 8 bases. Trimming cost V 5 bases and J 8 bases; bases outside gene matches: 7. The CDR3 extends over 13 amino acids. Germline lookup yields CDR1 SGHDN and CDR2 FVKESK. As DNA, the CDR3 is TGTGCCAGCAGCTTCGACAGGGGAGGCGGCTACACCTTC. Protein product: CASSFDRGGGYTF.

J is TRBJ2-6 and V is TRBV5-1; possibly TRBD1 for D (5 bases). V was cut by 2 bases and J by 2 bases, with 8 bases left in between. Germline V gives CDR1 SGHRS, CDR2 YFSETQ. The CDR3 is made up of 15 amino acids. DNA for the CDR3: TGCGCCAGCAGCTTCCAGGGTCCTGGGGCCAACGTCCTGACTTTC. This encodes CASSFQGPGANVLTF.